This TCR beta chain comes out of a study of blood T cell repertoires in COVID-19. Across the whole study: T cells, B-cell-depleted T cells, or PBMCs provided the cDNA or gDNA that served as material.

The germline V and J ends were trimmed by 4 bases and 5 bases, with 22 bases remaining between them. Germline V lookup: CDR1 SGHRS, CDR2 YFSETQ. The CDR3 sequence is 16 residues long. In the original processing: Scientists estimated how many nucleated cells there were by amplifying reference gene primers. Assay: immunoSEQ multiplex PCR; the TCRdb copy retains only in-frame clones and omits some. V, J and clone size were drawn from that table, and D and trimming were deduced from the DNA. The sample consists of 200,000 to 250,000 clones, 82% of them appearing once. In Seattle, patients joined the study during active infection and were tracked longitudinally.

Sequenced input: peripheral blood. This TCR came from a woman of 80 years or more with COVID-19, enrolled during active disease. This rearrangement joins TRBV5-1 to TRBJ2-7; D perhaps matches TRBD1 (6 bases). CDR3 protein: CASSLLTGQGQNEQYF. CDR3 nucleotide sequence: TGCGCCAGCAGCCTCCTCACCGGGCAGGGGCAAAACGAGCAGTACTTC.